This T cell receptor beta chain was identified in a study of T cells in tumors after PD-1 blockade. Study-wide background: Daily vismodegib 150 mg continued in a subset of anti-PD-1-treated patients.

V gave up 4 bases and J gave up 0 bases, with 13 bases separating them. Germline CDR1 is LGHDT and CDR2 is YNNKEL (reference sequence). This CDR3 has 17 residues. Assay used: immunoSEQ multiplex PCR; TCRdb lists only in-frame clones, some missing. The sample shows 30,000 to 40,000 clones, around 78% of them seen only once. Input was 616 ng to 6,004 ng of genomic DNA from tumor or blood. Overall study findings and caveats: Blood contained roughly two fifths of the tumor's TCR clonotypes.

Details on this clone: Its antigen is still unknown.

The rearrangement uses TRBV3-1 (or the pseudogene TRBV3-2) and TRBJ2-6; possibly TRBD1 or TRBD2 for D (5 bases each). The material sequenced was PBMCs, taken before anti-PD-1 treatment. This clonotype was obtained from a human donor with basal cell carcinoma. CDR3 DNA: TGTGCCAGCAGCCCTGGGACCCCCGGCTCTGGGGCCAACGTCCTGACTTTC. Translated, it gives CASSPGTPGSGANVLTF.